The 9 T cell receptor beta chains below were found in one sample sequenced in a study. Each CDR3 protein is one row after TCRdb ran MiXCR on the 5' RACE reads. The sample records about 62,000 distinct CDR3 sequences, around 30% being singletons. The specimen was tumor-infiltrating naive CD4+ T cells sorted from the breast tumor. Subset noted: naive CD4+ T cells, CD4+CD45RA+CD25-. Every receptor here comes from a female donor with breast cancer.

This clonotype was found many times. The chain uses TRBV7-9 and TRBJ2-4; D is undetermined. V was trimmed by 1 base and J by 10 bases, leaving 11 bases between them. Germline CDR1 reads SEHNR; CDR2 reads FQNEAQ (reference sequence). This CDR3 has 13 amino acids. DNA of the CDR3: TGTGCCAGCAGCTTAGAACCGCTATCGATTCAGTACTTC. Its translation is CASSLEPLSIQYF.

With respect to this clonotype: Without the conserved terminal phenylalanine or tryptophan, this CDR3 likely stems from a read error. This rearrangement joins TRBV7-3 to TRBJ2-2, with 7 bases lining up with TRBD2. Germline V gene data show CDR1 as SGHTA and CDR2 as FQGTGA. This CDR3 contains 15 residues. Written as DNA, the CDR3 is TGTGCCAGCAGCCTCCAGCGGGATGACACCAGGGAGCTGTTTTTA. Translating gives CASSLQRDDTRELFL.

J is TRBJ1-5 and V is TRBV20-1; D gene uncertain. V lost 6 bases and J lost 2, with 11 bases in between. Germline CDR1 reads DFQATT; CDR2 reads SNEGSKA (reference sequence). The CDR3 extends over 13 amino acids. The DNA for the CDR3 is TGCAGTGCCGGAGCGGGAGGCAATCAGCCCCAGCATTTT. Its protein product is CSAGAGGNQPQHF.

This clonotype was counted a few times. V and J are TRBV10-1 and TRBJ1-4, with TRBD1 matching over 8 bases. Unmatched junction bases numbered 5, after V lost 0 bases and J lost 8 bases. CDR3 length equals 15 residues. Germline assignment: CDR1 WNHNN and CDR2 SYGVQD (reference sequence). The CDR3 spells CASSESDRGREKLFF. CDR3 coding DNA: TGCGCCAGCAGTGAGTCTGACAGGGGAAGAGAAAAACTGTTTTTT.

This clonotype occurred a few times. V gene TRBV27 combines with J gene TRBJ1-4; D not certain. The CDR3 has 14 residues. Trimming pared 2 bases from V and 7 bases from J, leaving 11 bases between. Per the germline V gene, CDR1 is MNHEY and CDR2 is SMNVEV (reference sequence). CDR3 in amino acids: CASSLTSYSEKLFF. In DNA form, the CDR3 reads TGTGCCAGCAGTTTAACGTCGTACTCTGAAAAACTGTTTTTT.

In the case of this clonotype: The CDR3 end shows no conserved phenylalanine or tryptophan, and so a read error is likely. The rearrangement links TRBV5-6 to TRBJ1-1; no clear D gene. This CDR3 has 13 amino acids. Per the germline V gene, CDR1 is SGHDT and CDR2 is YYEEEE. V was trimmed by 3 bases and J by 8 bases, leaving 14 bases between them. The CDR3 here is CASSWRVSREAFI. As DNA, the CDR3 is TGTGCCAGCAGCTGGAGGGTATCGAGGGAAGCTTTCATT.

Regarding this clonotype: This may stem from a read error, because a much larger clone lies one nucleotide away. The V call is TRBV10-3, the J call TRBJ2-2; 8 bases are shared with TRBD1. Trimming at V came to 5 bases and at J to 6 bases, leaving 8 bases not matched to a gene. The CDR3 extends over 15 amino acids. Germline V lookup: CDR1 ENHRY, CDR2 SYGVKD. Here the CDR3 DNA reads TGTGCCATCAGTCCCGGACAGGGTGTATCCGGGGAGCTGTTTTTT. Protein product: CAISPGQGVSGELFF.

V gene TRBV12-3 or TRBV12-4 combines with J gene TRBJ1-1; weak D call: TRBD1 (6 bases). Trimming removed 8 bases at V and 8 bases at J, with 21 bases between. This CDR3 spans 14 amino acids. Here the CDR3 reads CASGPGTPRSEAFF. The CDR3 DNA sequence: TGTGCCAGCGGCCCCGGGACACCCAGGAGCGAAGCTTTCTTT.

This clonotype was recorded many times. The V gene is TRBV4-3, the J gene TRBJ1-2, with D possibly matching TRBD1 (6 bases). CDR3 length: 13 residues. Germline assignment: CDR1 LGHNA and CDR2 YSLEER. Trimming removed 4 bases from V and 8 bases from J, with 14 bases in between. The CDR3 here is CASSPEQGEGYTF. CDR3 coding DNA: TGCGCCAGCAGCCCAGAACAGGGAGAAGGCTACACCTTC.